This TCR beta chain was captured by sequencing in a study of Graves' ophthalmopathy and Graves' hyperthyroidism. General study findings and limits: Distinction of ophthalmopathy from stable hyperthyroidism by a 13-signature model reached about 87% sensitivity and roughly 81% specificity.

For this clonotype: What it binds is not known.

V lost 2 bases and J lost 4; bases outside the gene matches: 4. The CDR3 covers 15 residues. Germline V gene sequence: CDR1 MNHNS, CDR2 SASEGT. A duration under 3 months, NOSPECS ≥4, CAS ≥3 and moderate-to-severe activity characterized the donors with ophthalmopathy. RNA transcripts yielded amplified TCR beta CDR3 regions. HTBI primers served in a first-round RT-PCR, which a second-round multiplex PCR followed. Each CDR3 protein gets one entry after TCRdb re-called the multiplex PCR reads with MiXCR. The table lists around 470,000 distinct CDR3 sequences, over 13% of them singletons. The TCR was taken from a woman between 25 and 40 years old with Graves' ophthalmopathy. The genes are TRBV6-1 and TRBJ2-5; 10 nucleotides line up with TRBD1. Sample: blood. Written as DNA, the CDR3 is TGTGCCAGCAGTGAATCGACAGGGGGCGTAGAGACCCAGTACTTC. It codes for CASSESTGGVETQYF.